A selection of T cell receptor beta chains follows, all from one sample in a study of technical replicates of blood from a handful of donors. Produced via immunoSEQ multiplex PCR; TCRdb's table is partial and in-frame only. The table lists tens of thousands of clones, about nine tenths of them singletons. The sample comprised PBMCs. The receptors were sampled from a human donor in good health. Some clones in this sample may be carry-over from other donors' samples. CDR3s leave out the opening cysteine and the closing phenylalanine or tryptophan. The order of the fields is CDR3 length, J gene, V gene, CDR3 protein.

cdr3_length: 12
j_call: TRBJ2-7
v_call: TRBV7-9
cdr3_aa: ASSVSGGSYEQY

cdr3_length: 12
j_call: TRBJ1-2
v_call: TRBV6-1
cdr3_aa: ASSEALRGRGYT

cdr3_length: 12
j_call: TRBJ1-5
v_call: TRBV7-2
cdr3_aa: ASSRTGDHQPQH

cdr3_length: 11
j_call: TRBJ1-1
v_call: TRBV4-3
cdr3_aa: ASSQDRNTEAF

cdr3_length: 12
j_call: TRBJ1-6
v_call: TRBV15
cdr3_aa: ATSTDRGNSPLH

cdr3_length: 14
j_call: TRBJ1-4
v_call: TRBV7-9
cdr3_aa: ASSFFAGQSNEKLF

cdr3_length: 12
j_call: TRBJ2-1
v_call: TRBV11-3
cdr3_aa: ASSSRQGGSEQF

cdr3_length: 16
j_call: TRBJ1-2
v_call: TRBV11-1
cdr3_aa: ASSLGLGRPSPDYGYT

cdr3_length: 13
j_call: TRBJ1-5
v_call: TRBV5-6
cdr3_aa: ASSLRQEIYQPQH

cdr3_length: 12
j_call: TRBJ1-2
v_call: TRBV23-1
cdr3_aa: ASSHGQSGRSYT

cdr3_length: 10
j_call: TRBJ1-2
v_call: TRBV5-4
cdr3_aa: ASSSPGFGYT

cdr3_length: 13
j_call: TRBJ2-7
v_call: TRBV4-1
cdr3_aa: ASSQEVQGKDEQY

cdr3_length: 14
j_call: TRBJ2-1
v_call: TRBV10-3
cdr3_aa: AISEGVSTIHDEQF

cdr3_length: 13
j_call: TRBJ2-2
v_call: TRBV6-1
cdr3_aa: ASSPGTGNTGELF